The present T cell receptor (beta chain) was sequenced within a study of T cell responses to AZD1222 COVID-19 vaccine. This table comes from immunoSEQ multiplex PCR, and its TCRdb copy is limited to in-frame clones, with some not included. The repertoire holds around 100,000 clones, approximately 83% seen once, with about 9.4% in the top ten. The germline V and J ends were trimmed by 3 bases and 9 bases, with 15 bases remaining between them. The length of the CDR3 is 15 residues. Per germline, CDR1 SGHTA and CDR2 FQGNSA. This rearrangement joins TRBV7-2 to TRBJ1-6; D not resolved. This sample comprised peripheral blood, obtained on day 0 of AZD1222 vaccination. This TCR derives from an adult in good health. CDR3 protein: CASSFYKAQVSPLHF. CDR3 sequence (DNA): TGTGCCAGCAGCTTCTATAAGGCTCAAGTTTCACCCCTCCACTTT.